This is a list of T cell receptor beta chains from one sample in a study of blood T cell repertoires in COVID-19. The table came from immunoSEQ multiplex PCR; TCRdb's copy has only in-frame clones and leaves some out. Here the sample spans 35,000 to 40,000 clones, 87% being singletons. The sequenced material came from peripheral blood. The receptors shown here come from a man aged 60 to 69 with COVID-19, enrolled during active disease. Each CDR3 is given with its conserved first and last residue. The D gene is left open where the match is weak. Size is omitted from some rows. Given values are once, few, many or a class for expanded clones.

J gene,clone size,V gene,D gene,CDR3 length,CDR3 DNA,CDR3 protein
TRBJ2-1,-,TRBV5-4,-,12,TGTGCCAGCAGCTTAGGACTTAATGAGCAGTTCTTC,CASSLGLNEQFF
TRBJ2-3,few,TRBV28,-,14,TGTGCCAGCAGTCCCAACTACCCCTTCGATACGCAGTATTTT,CASSPNYPFDTQYF
TRBJ2-1,-,TRBV2,TRBD2,13,TGTGCCACCCAAGGACTAGCGGGAGATGAGCAGTTCTTC,CATQGLAGDEQFF
TRBJ2-7,-,TRBV14,TRBD2,16,TGTGCCAGCAGCCACCGCCTCGGACTAGCGGCGTACGAGCAGTACTTC,CASSHRLGLAAYEQYF
TRBJ2-2,-,TRBV5-1,-,13,TGCGCCAGCAGCTCCCAGAGGGACGGGGAGCTGTTTTTT,CASSSQRDGELFF
TRBJ2-1,once,TRBV2,TRBD2,13,TGTGCCGGAAGCGGGAGAACTTACAATGAGCAGTTCTTC,CAGSGRTYNEQFF
TRBJ2-7,-,TRBV6-5,-,15,TGTGCCAGCAGTTACGCGGCGTCTGTTTCCTACGAGCAGTACTTC,CASSYAASVSYEQYF
TRBJ2-5,-,TRBV28,TRBD1,14,TGTGCCAGCAGTGCCTCTCCGGGACAGAAGGCCCAGTACTTC,CASSASPGQKAQYF
TRBJ1-6,-,TRBV6-4,-,15,TGTGCCAGCAGCCGAACACAGGCTTATAATTCACCCCTCCACTTT,CASSRTQAYNSPLHF
TRBJ2-7,-,TRBV11-2,-,14,TGTGCCAGCAGCACCGGGACTTACTCCTACGAGCAGTACTTC,CASSTGTYSYEQYF
TRBJ2-5,-,TRBV7-3,-,17,TGTGCCAGCAGCCAAGGCCCTATTGGCGGGAACCAAGAGACCCAGTACTTC,CASSQGPIGGNQETQYF
TRBJ2-7,once,TRBV5-1,-,13,TGCGCCAGCAGCCTGGACAGTCTCTACGAGCAGTACTTC,CASSLDSLYEQYF
TRBJ1-5,-,TRBV4-1,TRBD1,16,TGCGCCAGCAGCCAAAGGGGGCGAGCGGATGATCAGCCCCAGCATTTT,CASSQRGRADDQPQHF
TRBJ1-2,-,TRBV28,TRBD1,17,TGTGCCAGCACCACCCCGGATTTAAAGGAGGGGGCGGGTGGCTACACCTTC,CASTTPDLKEGAGGYTF
TRBJ2-7,few,TRBV4-1,-,12,TGCGCCAGCAGCCGAGGAAGTGGTGAGCAGTACTTC,CASSRGSGEQYF
TRBJ2-4,-,TRBV30,TRBD2,16,TGTGCCTGGAGCCGCACCGGGACTAGCGGAAAAAACATTCAGTACTTC,CAWSRTGTSGKNIQYF
TRBJ2-1,-,TRBV7-3,-,17,TGTGCCAGCAGCCCTCGGGGAAGGATCGGTTACTACAATGAGCAGTTCTTC,CASSPRGRIGYYNEQFF
TRBJ1-4,-,TRBV7-9,TRBD1,15,TGTGCCAGCAGCTCGGGGACAGGTACTAATGAAAAACTGTTTTTT,CASSSGTGTNEKLFF
TRBJ1-1,-,TRBV19,-,14,TGTGCCAGTAGTTCGGACGGGACTGACACTGAAGCTTTCTTT,CASSSDGTDTEAFF
TRBJ1-1,-,TRBV11-2,TRBD1,13,TGTGCCAGCAGTGACAGGGGTTACACTGAAGCTTTCTTT,CASSDRGYTEAFF
TRBJ1-1,-,TRBV19,TRBD1,14,TGTGCCAAGAAACCGGGACAGAAGAACACTGAAGCTTTCTTT,CAKKPGQKNTEAFF
TRBJ2-1,-,TRBV29-1,-,12,TGCAGCGTTGGGGACAACTACAATGAGCAGTTCTTC,CSVGDNYNEQFF
TRBJ2-3,-,TRBV4-1,-,12,TGCGCCAGCAGCCAAGCAGGAGATACGCAGTATTTT,CASSQAGDTQYF
TRBJ2-3,-,TRBV19,TRBD2,15,TGTGCCAGTACGACTAGCGGGAGGAGCACAGATACGCAGTATTTT,CASTTSGRSTDTQYF
TRBJ2-1,once,TRBV24-1,TRBD2,16,TGTGCCACCAGTGATCAGACTAGCGGAAAGTACAATGAGCAGTTCTTC,CATSDQTSGKYNEQFF
TRBJ2-3,-,TRBV10-2,-,11,TGCGCCAGCGCCCGGGGGGATACGCAGTATTTT,CASARGDTQYF
TRBJ1-1,-,TRBV5-5,TRBD1,17,TGTGCCAGCAGCTTGGACCAGACAGGGAGGATGGACACTGAAGCTTTCTTT,CASSLDQTGRMDTEAFF
TRBJ1-1,-,TRBV19,-,15,TGTGCCAGTAGTGTCCCGGGGGTGGGGAACACTGAAGCTTTCTTT,CASSVPGVGNTEAFF
TRBJ2-7,-,TRBV6-2/TRBV6-3,-,17,TGTGCCAGCAGTTCCCCGCGGCGGGTCGGGTACTCCTACGAGCAGTACTTC,CASSSPRRVGYSYEQYF
TRBJ1-6,once,TRBV7-8,TRBD1,14,TGTGCCAGCAGCTCGGACAGGGGTAATTCACCCCTCCACTTT,CASSSDRGNSPLHF
TRBJ2-7,-,TRBV28,TRBD1,15,TGTGCCAGTTCCGGACAGGGGGCTAGCTCCTACGAGCAGTACTTC,CASSGQGASSYEQYF
TRBJ1-1,-,TRBV6-6,TRBD1,14,TGTGCCAGCACCGAAGGCGGGACAGGGGGTATAGCTTTCTTT,CASTEGGTGGIAFF
TRBJ1-1,-,TRBV11-2,TRBD1,14,TGTGCCAGCAGCTACGGGACAGGGGTCCCTGAAGCTTTCTTT,CASSYGTGVPEAFF
TRBJ2-1,-,TRBV12-5,-,15,TGTGCTAGTGGTTTGGGCCCGCCCAGGGACAATGAGCAGTTCTTC,CASGLGPPRDNEQFF
TRBJ1-1,once,TRBV27,-,13,TGTGCCAGCAGTTTATCGGGGGGGAGGATAGCTTTCTTT,CASSLSGGRIAFF
TRBJ2-1,-,TRBV7-9,TRBD2,15,TGTGCCAGCAGCCAGACTAGCGGGCGGAGGAATGAGCAGTTCTTC,CASSQTSGRRNEQFF
TRBJ2-2,-,TRBV18,-,16,TGTGCCAGCTCACCACCGACGGACACAAGTGTCGGGGAGCTGTTTTTT,CASSPPTDTSVGELFF
TRBJ1-2,-,TRBV11-3,TRBD1,15,TGTGCCAGCAGCCTCCGGGACAGCCTTAACTATGGCTACACCTTC,CASSLRDSLNYGYTF
TRBJ2-7,-,TRBV7-9,-,13,TGTGCCAGCAGCTCGATGACAGGCTACGAGCAGTACTTC,CASSSMTGYEQYF
TRBJ2-7,-,TRBV30,TRBD2,13,TGTGCCTGGAAGCTCAAGCGGGATTACGAGCAGTACTTC,CAWKLKRDYEQYF
TRBJ1-6,once,TRBV10-1,-,13,TGCGCCAGCAGTTGGTCAGCGAATTCACCCCTCCACTTT,CASSWSANSPLHF
TRBJ2-5,-,TRBV27,-,14,TGTGCCAGCAGCCCAGGGGGGTTTGTGGAGACCCAGTACTTC,CASSPGGFVETQYF
TRBJ1-5,once,TRBV6-6,TRBD1,15,TGTGCCAGCAGTCCCAGACAGGGGCCACATCAGCCCCAGCATTTT,CASSPRQGPHQPQHF
TRBJ2-1,-,TRBV2,TRBD1,12,TGTGCCAGTGACAGGGCCTACAATGAGCAGTTCTTC,CASDRAYNEQFF
TRBJ2-7,-,TRBV19,TRBD1,15,TGTGCCAGTAGGGGAGGACAGGGGATCCCCTACGAGCAGTACTTC,CASRGGQGIPYEQYF
TRBJ1-2,-,TRBV28,-,12,TGTGCCAGCAGAGGTTCAGGGTCCGGCTACACCTTC,CASRGSGSGYTF
TRBJ2-7,-,TRBV28,-,12,TGTGCCAGCAGTCGGGGTACCTACGAGCAGTACTTC,CASSRGTYEQYF
TRBJ2-2,-,TRBV24-1,-,13,TGTGCCACCGAGGTAGAGAACACCGGGGAGCTGTTTTTT,CATEVENTGELFF
TRBJ2-1,-,TRBV5-4,-,16,TGTGCCAGCAGCTTAAAACAGGGTAGCTCCTACAATGAGCAGTTCTTC,CASSLKQGSSYNEQFF
TRBJ2-4,-,TRBV3-1/TRBV3-2,-,14,TGTGCCAGCAGCCAAGTTGGCAGGGATGGCATTCAGTACTTC,CASSQVGRDGIQYF
TRBJ2-2,-,TRBV30,-,15,TGTGCCTGGGGGAAAGGGGCGTGGAACACCGGGGAGCTGTTTTTT,CAWGKGAWNTGELFF
TRBJ2-7,-,TRBV6-5,TRBD1,14,TGTGCCAGCAGATGGGGACAGGGCCTACCCGAGCAGTACTTC,CASRWGQGLPEQYF